Sequencing of this TCR beta chain was carried out in a study of T cell repertoires and leukemia-associated antigens. General study results and limits: Expanded clones' antigen specificity and function were not directly tested.

CD3+ T cells were rested overnight without fetal bovine serum. V was cut by 5 bases and J by 1 base, with 15 bases left in between. CDR1 DFQATT and CDR2 SNEGSKA come from the germline V gene (reference sequence). The CDR3 covers 15 residues. A remark on this clonotype: Its cognate antigen is unknown.

TCRdb redid the calling of the 5' RACE reads with MiXCR, one entry per CDR3 protein. The sample has 11,000 or so distinct CDR3 sequences, approximately 43% seen once. The chain links TRBV20-1 to TRBJ1-5; a weak D match, TRBD1 (6 bases). Material for sequencing was CD3+ T cells sorted from blood and cultured. This TCR derives from a female donor in good health. CDR3 region: CSAARGTSSNQPQHF. CDR3 bases: TGCAGTGCTGCGCGGGGGACATCGAGCAATCAGCCCCAGCATTTT.